The 20 T cell receptor beta chains presented below share a single source sample, sequenced in a study of T cell responses to AZD1222 COVID-19 vaccine (dated by TCRdb to the early 2020s). The method was the immunoSEQ multiplex PCR assay. TCRdb mirrors the immuneACCESS table, restricted to in-frame sequences. Some clones are absent from its copies; in checked studies, under half trace to an unresolved V gene, and the reason for the others is unknown. Present in this sample are almost 55,000 clones, around 84% of which were seen just once. The biggest ten clones account for approximately 10% of the sample. In the paper's terms, the time point label means: baseline before first vaccination. Source: peripheral blood, taken on day 0 of AZD1222 vaccination. These receptors came from an adult in good health.

This clone was detected only a few times. V gene TRBV7-2 combines with J gene TRBJ1-2; 7 positions match TRBD1. Germline values: CDR1 SGHTA, CDR2 FQGNSA. J lost 4 bases, V lost 5 bases, and 13 bases had no gene match. The CDR3 is made up of 16 amino acids. The CDR3 nucleotides are TGTGCCAGCAGCCCGTGGACAGGCCCCAGCGTCTATGGCTACACCTTC. This gives the protein CASSPWTGPSVYGYTF.

This rearrangement joins TRBV6-1 to TRBJ1-6; no clear D. Trimming left V 0 bases short and J 7 bases short, with 10 bases between. This CDR3 contains 15 residues. The V gene's germline CDR1 is MNHNS and CDR2 SASEGT. The DNA of the CDR3 is TGTGCCAGCAGTGAAGCCCCGGGGAGGAATTCACCCCTCCACTTT. It is translated as CASSEAPGRNSPLHF.

As to this clone: The sample has other DNA sequences that encode this CDR3 too. This chain connects TRBV5-1 to TRBJ2-3; TRBD1 agrees at 7 bases. V was clipped by 4 bases and J by 0 bases; unmatched bases: 2. Per germline, CDR1 SGHRS and CDR2 YFSETQ. CDR3 length: 14 amino acids. The DNA for the CDR3 is TGCGCCAGCAGCCCGGACAGGAGCACAGATACGCAGTATTTT. As protein: CASSPDRSTDTQYF.

This chain connects TRBV5-6 to TRBJ2-5; possible D gene TRBD1, 6 bases. In germline, CDR1 is SGHDT, CDR2 YYEEEE. The CDR3 sequence is 15 residues long. The V gene lost 2 bases and the J gene lost 2 bases, with 13 bases spanning the gap. The CDR3, as DNA: TGTGCCAGCAGCTTAAGGGCAGGGGTACAAGAGACCCAGTACTTC. This codes for CASSLRAGVQETQYF.

The J gene is TRBJ1-1, the V gene TRBV5-1; D is uncertain. Trimming shortened V by 4 bases and J by 2 bases, and 15 bases separated the two germline ends. Germline-derived CDR1 and CDR2 are SGHRS and YFSETQ. The CDR3 sequence is 15 residues long. CDR3 region: CASSLTRTLNTEAFF. CDR3 sequence (DNA): TGCGCCAGCAGCCTTACTCGGACCCTCAACACTGAAGCTTTCTTT.

The gene calls are TRBV28 and TRBJ2-3, with 9 bases that match TRBD1. V lost 8 bases to trimming and J lost 4 bases; unmatched junction nucleotides: 4. CDR1 is MDHEN, CDR2 SYDVKM, per germline. This CDR3 is 13 amino acids long. Here the CDR3 reads CASGTGNPDTQYF. The CDR3 DNA reads TGTGCCAGCGGGACAGGGAATCCAGATACGCAGTATTTT.

The chain uses TRBV30 and TRBJ1-1, with 7 bases lining up with TRBD1. Germline V gene lookup returns CDR1 GTSNPN and CDR2 SVGIG (reference sequence). This CDR3 is 13 amino acids long. The V segment lost 3 bases and the J segment 5 bases; nucleotides outside the gene matches: 6. The CDR3 bases are TGTGCCTGGAGACTGACAGGGTGGACTGAAGCTTTCTTT. Translation: CAWRLTGWTEAFF.

Written as DNA, the CDR3 is TGTGCCAGCAGCGGTGAGGGGAAACTGTTTTTT. Protein: CASSGEGKLFF. The chain couples TRBV6-2 or TRBV6-3 to TRBJ1-4; D possibly corresponds to TRBD1 (5 bases). The germline CDR1 and CDR2 sequences are MNHEY and SVGEGT. The V and J ends lost 6 bases and 11 bases respectively, with 10 bases between them. This CDR3 contains 11 residues.

The V and J genes are TRBV30 and TRBJ1-5; D may be TRBD1 (6 bases). The ends were cut back, 1 base at V and 4 bases at J, with 17 bases in the middle. This CDR3 spans 16 amino acids. Germline CDR1 GTSNPN, CDR2 SVGIG (reference sequence). CDR3 residues: CAWSERGRGRNQPQHF. CDR3 DNA sequence: TGTGCCTGGAGTGAACGGGGGCGAGGCAGAAATCAGCCCCAGCATTTT.

The genes are TRBV5-1 and TRBJ2-7; TRBD1 agrees at 7 bases. In germline, CDR1 is SGHRS, CDR2 YFSETQ. The CDR3 runs to 14 residues. Losses at the gene ends were 5 bases for V and 5 bases for J; bases not matched to a gene: 10. The CDR3 DNA reads TGCGCCAGCAGACGACAGGGCGATAGAAACGAGCAGTACTTC. Translating it yields CASRRQGDRNEQYF.

This clone was counted once. The CDR3 DNA reads as TGTGCCAGCAATCAAGGGGGGGGACAGGGGAGCAATCAGCCCCAGCATTTT. Translating it yields CASNQGGGQGSNQPQHF. The chain links TRBV28 to TRBJ1-5; 10 positions match TRBD1. Germline CDR1 reads MDHEN; CDR2 reads SYDVKM. This CDR3 is built from 17 residues. V gave up 7 bases and J gave up 1 base; unmatched junction bases: 10.

The chain joins TRBV11-2 to TRBJ2-4; no clear D. The CDR3 extends over 14 amino acids. Germline V lookup: CDR1 SGHAT, CDR2 FQNNGV. Trimming cost V 1 base and J 8 bases, with 12 bases left between them. The CDR3 DNA follows: TGTGCCAGCAGCTTAGTAAAGAAATCAGACATTCAGTACTTC. The encoded protein is CASSLVKKSDIQYF.

The rearrangement links TRBV4-1 to TRBJ1-4, with 7 positions matching TRBD1. CDR1 and CDR2 from the germline V gene are MGHRA and YSYEKL. The CDR3 is 14 residues long. Trimming at V came to 3 bases and at J to 5 bases, leaving 3 bases not matched to a gene. CDR3 amino acids: CASSQSGQNEKLFF. The CDR3 DNA reads TGCGCCAGCAGCCAGTCGGGACAGAATGAAAAACTGTTTTTT.

CDR3 sequence reads: CASSGREGGSNYGYTF. The CDR3 nucleotides are TGTGCCAGCAGCGGCCGCGAGGGGGGATCTAACTATGGCTACACCTTC. The chain employs TRBV9 and TRBJ1-2, with a possible D match to TRBD1 (6 bases). This CDR3 has 16 amino acids. Trimming stripped 3 bases from V and 0 bases from J, with 15 bases between. Germline V gene data show CDR1 as SGDLS and CDR2 as YYNGEE.

This chain uses TRBV5-1 with TRBJ1-2; 8 bases line up with TRBD1. The CDR3 runs 16 residues. J lost 0 bases, V lost 0 bases, and 4 bases had no gene match. Germline-derived CDR1 and CDR2 are SGHRS and YFSETQ. The CDR3 sequence is CASSLGTGSTNYGYTF. In nucleotides, the CDR3 is TGCGCCAGCAGCTTGGGGACAGGGAGTACTAACTATGGCTACACCTTC.

V usage is TRBV10-3 and J usage is TRBJ2-3; D remains unclear. This CDR3 has 11 amino acids. Germline V gene data show CDR1 as ENHRY and CDR2 as SYGVKD. V lost 8 bases, J lost 2 bases, and 5 bases lay in between. Here the CDR3 reads CAIRYTDTQYF. The CDR3 nucleotides read TGTGCCATCCGTTACACAGATACGCAGTATTTT.

The V gene is TRBV6-2 or TRBV6-3, the J gene TRBJ2-7; unclear D gene. Trimming took off 0 bases at V and 6 bases at J, with 3 bases between the two ends. CDR3 size: 11 residues. Germline assignment: CDR1 MNHEY and CDR2 SVGEGT. The CDR3 here is CASSYSLEQYF. CDR3 coding DNA: TGTGCCAGCAGTTACTCCCTCGAGCAGTACTTC.

This clone turned up a few times. The rearrangement links TRBV3-1 (or the pseudogene TRBV3-2) to TRBJ1-5; D gene unclear. V lost 4 bases and J 2 bases, leaving 15 bases between the germline ends. CDR1 and CDR2 from the germline V gene are LGHDT and YNNKEL (reference sequence). The CDR3 sequence is 16 residues long. CDR3 DNA: TGTGCCAGCAGCCCGAGGTCCGGGTTGGGCAATCAGCCCCAGCATTTT. Translated: CASSPRSGLGNQPQHF.

The rearrangement links TRBV5-4 to TRBJ1-4; TRBD1 agrees at 7 bases. Germline CDR1 is SGHNT and CDR2 is YYREEE (reference sequence). The CDR3 loop spans 13 amino acids. V trimming: 4 bases; J trimming: 10 bases; junction bases outside the gene matches: 7. For the CDR3, the DNA is TGTGCCAGCAGCGCTGACAGGGTCGGAAAACTGTTTTTT. Protein product: CASSADRVGKLFF.

The chain joins TRBV11-2 to TRBJ1-6; no reliable D call. The CDR3 covers 17 residues. CDR1 is SGHAT and CDR2 is FQNNGV in the germline V gene. The V end lost 1 base, the J end lost 0 bases, and 10 bases lay between the germline ends. CDR3 nucleotide sequence: TGTGCCAGCAGCTTAGCTCCGCTAAGCTCCTATAATTCACCCCTCCACTTT. It yields the protein CASSLAPLSSYNSPLHF.